This record looks at one T cell receptor beta chain sequence and its context. RNA transcripts yielded amplified TCR beta CDR3 regions. First-round RT-PCR used HTBI primers; second-round multiplex PCR followed. Each CDR3 protein is one row after TCRdb ran MiXCR on the multiplex PCR reads. The sample has some 390,000 distinct CDR3 sequences; about 17% are singletons. Pregnant or lactating patients and those with other autoimmune diseases or uncontrolled infections were excluded. The data were taken from a study of Graves' ophthalmopathy and Graves' hyperthyroidism. The J segment lost 0 bases and the V segment lost 4 bases, leaving 4 bases of the junction unmatched. Looked up from germline, CDR1 is SGHRS and CDR2 is YFSETQ. CDR3 size: 16 residues.

V and J are TRBV5-1 and TRBJ2-3; 11 bases agree with TRBD2. Sequencing was done on a sample of peripheral blood. The source of this sequence is a woman aged 18-29 years with Graves' ophthalmopathy. Here the CDR3 reads CASSLGLADSTDTQYF. In nucleotides, the CDR3 is TGCGCCAGCAGCCTGGGACTAGCGGACAGCACAGATACGCAGTATTTT.